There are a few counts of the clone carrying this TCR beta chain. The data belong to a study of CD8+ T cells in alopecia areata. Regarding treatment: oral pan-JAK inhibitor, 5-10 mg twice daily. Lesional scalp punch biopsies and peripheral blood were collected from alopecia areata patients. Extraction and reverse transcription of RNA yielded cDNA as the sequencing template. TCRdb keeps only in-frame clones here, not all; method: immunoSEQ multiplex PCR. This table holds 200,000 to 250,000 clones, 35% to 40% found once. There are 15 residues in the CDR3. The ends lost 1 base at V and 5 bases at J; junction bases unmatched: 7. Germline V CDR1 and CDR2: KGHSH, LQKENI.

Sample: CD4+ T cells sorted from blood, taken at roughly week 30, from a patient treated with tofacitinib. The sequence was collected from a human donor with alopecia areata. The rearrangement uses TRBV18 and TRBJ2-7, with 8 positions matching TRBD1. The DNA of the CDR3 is TGTGCCAGCTCACCACTCCAGGGGGCGAGCGACGAGCAGTACTTC. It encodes CASSPLQGASDEQYF.